Following are 27 T cell receptor beta chains from one sample sequenced in a study of blood T cells in healthy people across ages. The use of a sample-barcoded 5' primer and a J-beta primer mix characterized a second PCR of about 7 to 12 cycles. From the 5' RACE reads, TCRdb called clonotypes with MiXCR, one entry per CDR3 protein. The sample yields hundreds of thousands of distinct CDR3 sequences, about 25% seen once. This sample was shared with a second study, whose subject was T cells of mothers and their children.

The sequenced sample was blood. The receptors were gathered from a boy between 5 and 17 years old in good health.

Details on this clonotype: Mismatch with germline at one junction end may stem from a read error. V usage is TRBV12-3 or TRBV12-4 and J usage is TRBJ2-6; D is perhaps TRBD1 (6 bases). This CDR3 has 17 amino acids. The CDR3 reads CASSSGTILSGANALTF. In DNA form, the CDR3 reads TGTGCCAGCAGCTCCGGGACAATCTTATCTGGGGCCAACGCCCTGACTTTC.

J is TRBJ1-2 and V is TRBV4-3; 11 positions agree with TRBD1. The CDR3 is 16 amino acids. Germline values: CDR1 LGHNA, CDR2 YSLEER. V shed 0 bases, J shed 6 bases, and the junction held 6 bases outside the gene matches. CDR3: CASSQDFGGQGDGYTF. The DNA of the CDR3 is TGCGCCAGCAGCCAAGATTTTGGGGGACAGGGGGATGGCTACACCTTC.

The chain combines TRBV20-1 with TRBJ2-7, with a possible D match to TRBD2 (5 bases). The CDR3 is 13 residues long. Germline V CDR1 and CDR2: DFQATT, SNEGSKA (reference sequence). V shed 3 bases and J shed 3 bases, with 12 bases lying between them. The CDR3 reads CSASSTSRYEQYF. CDR3 in DNA: TGCAGTGCTAGCTCCACTAGTCGCTACGAGCAGTACTTC.

The chain links TRBV28 to TRBJ2-7; 9 bases line up with TRBD1. The CDR3 runs 16 residues. The germline gives CDR1 MDHEN, CDR2 SYDVKM. V dropped 4 bases and J dropped 6; count of bases not matched to a gene: 13. This CDR3 is CASSSLGTGSLGEQYF. The CDR3 DNA reads as TGTGCCAGCAGTTCTTTAGGGACAGGGAGTTTAGGCGAGCAGTACTTC.

This clonotype was counted between two and nine times. The chain combines TRBV11-1 with TRBJ2-3, with 9 bases identical to TRBD2. The CDR3 length is 15 residues. The germline V gene has CDR1 SGHAT and CDR2 FQDESV (reference sequence). V lost 5 bases to trimming and J lost 7 bases; unmatched junction nucleotides: 10. The CDR3 loop reads CASSGQAGGPHTQYF. In nucleotides, the CDR3 is TGTGCCAGCAGCGGCCAGGCGGGGGGGCCACATACGCAGTATTTT.

The V and J genes are TRBV12-3 or TRBV12-4 and TRBJ2-5, with TRBD2 matching 13 bases. The end of the DNA fits TRBJ2-7 better, so the J call may be wrong. This CDR3 is 18 amino acids long. The chain's CDR3 is CASRPGLGTSGTSYEQYF. The DNA of the CDR3 is TGTGCCAGCAGACCGGGACTAGGGACTAGCGGGACTTCCTACGAGCAGTACTTC.

This clonotype was seen a few times. This chain connects TRBV4-3 to TRBJ2-4; a possible D gene is TRBD1 (6 bases). The CDR3 totals 17 residues. Germline V gives CDR1 LGHNA, CDR2 YSLEER. Deletions cut 0 bases from V and 3 bases from J, with 15 bases between. CDR3 amino acids: CASSQEATGHFKNIQYF. CDR3 sequence (DNA): TGCGCCAGCAGCCAAGAAGCGACGGGACACTTCAAAAACATTCAGTACTTC.

This clonotype showed up just once. This sequence joins TRBV27 and TRBJ1-2; D gene ambiguous. CDR3 length: 15 amino acids. V was cut by 3 bases and J by 1 base, with 12 bases left in between. Per the germline V gene, CDR1 is MNHEY and CDR2 is SMNVEV (reference sequence). The chain's CDR3 is CASSFLNGDNYGYTF. DNA for the CDR3: TGTGCCAGCAGTTTCTTGAACGGGGATAACTATGGCTACACCTTC.

A remark on this clonotype: The germline gene is not matched at one end of the junction; a read error may be the cause. The rearrangement joins TRBV5-5 to TRBJ2-1; D gene uncertain. The CDR3 length is 16 residues. Per the germline V gene, CDR1 is SGHKS and CDR2 is YYEKEE (reference sequence). Here the CDR3 DNA reads TGTGCCAGCAGCTTGGACTCACCGAGCTCCTACAATGAGCGGTTCTTC. Encoded protein: CASSLDSPSSYNERFF.

This rearrangement joins TRBV4-1 to TRBJ2-1; 7 nucleotides align to TRBD2. From germline, CDR1 is MGHRA and CDR2 YSYEKL. The CDR3 contains 18 residues. The ends lost 2 bases at V and 5 bases at J; junction bases unmatched: 15. CDR3 loop: CASSQNVLGRDRHNEQFF. CDR3 coding DNA: TGCGCCAGCAGCCAAAACGTGTTGGGGAGGGATCGCCACAATGAGCAGTTCTTC.

V and J are TRBV20-1 and TRBJ1-2; D ambiguous. V lost 1 base and J lost 7, with 10 bases in between. Germline V CDR1 and CDR2: DFQATT, SNEGSKA (reference sequence). CDR3 size: 12 residues. CDR3 sequence: CSARGFYGGYTF. In DNA, the CDR3 is TGCAGTGCTAGAGGGTTTTACGGTGGCTACACCTTC.

The V gene is TRBV5-1, the J gene TRBJ2-5; the D gene is possibly TRBD2 (5 bases). This CDR3 contains 15 residues. The V end was cut by 3 bases, the J end by 1 base, with 13 bases between. Per the germline V gene, CDR1 is SGHRS and CDR2 is YFSETQ. This CDR3 is CASSWELDLQETQYF. In nucleotides, the CDR3 is TGCGCCAGCAGCTGGGAACTAGATCTCCAAGAGACCCAGTACTTC.

V and J are TRBV4-1 and TRBJ2-3, with a tentative D call TRBD2 (6 bases). This CDR3 is built from 12 residues. Germline loops: CDR1 MGHRA, CDR2 YSYEKL. V was pared by 3 bases and J by 7 bases, with 8 bases between. The CDR3 DNA sequence: TGCGCCAGCAGCCAGGGGACTTATACGCAGTATTTT. Amino acids: CASSQGTYTQYF.

This clonotype was seen repeatedly, ten times or more. The CDR3, as DNA: TGTGCCAGCAGCTTAGGGACAGATACGCAGTATTTT. Amino acids: CASSLGTDTQYF. The gene calls are TRBV7-9 and TRBJ2-3; D gene ambiguous. The ends were cut back, 1 base at V and 3 bases at J, with 2 bases in the middle. CDR1 and CDR2 from the germline V gene are SEHNR and FQNEAQ (reference sequence). This CDR3 is 12 amino acids long.

This clonotype was seen only a few times. Relative to the germline gene, one junction end is altered; a read error may explain this. The CDR3 is CAISEGGTGSYGQYF. The CDR3 DNA is TGTGCCATCAGTGAAGGCGGGACAGGCTCCTACGGGCAGTACTTC. The gene calls are TRBV10-3 and TRBJ2-7, with 8 bases identical to TRBD1. The CDR3 has 15 amino acids. The germline V gene has CDR1 ENHRY and CDR2 SYGVKD.

The V and J genes are TRBV24-1 and TRBJ2-1; D possibly corresponds to TRBD1 (5 bases). V was trimmed by 6 bases and J by 5 bases, leaving 7 bases between them. Germline lookup yields CDR1 KGHDR and CDR2 SFDVKD. This CDR3 region has 12 residues. CDR3 nucleotides: TGTGCCACCAGTCCAGGGAACAATGAGCAGTTCTTC. This encodes CATSPGNNEQFF.

This clonotype showed up just a few times. The chain is built from TRBV3-1 and TRBJ2-2; TRBD2 matches at 15 bases. V shed 1 base, J shed 5 bases, and the junction held 2 bases outside the gene matches. The CDR3 is 17 amino acids. Germline assignment: CDR1 LGHDT and CDR2 YNNKEL (reference sequence). CDR3 in amino acids: CASSQVGLAGGTGELFF. As DNA, the CDR3 is TGTGCCAGCAGCCAAGTGGGACTAGCGGGGGGAACCGGGGAGCTGTTTTTT.

V is TRBV28 and J is TRBJ2-3; no definite D call. The V end was cut by 6 bases, the J end by 9 bases, with 16 bases between. The CDR3 runs to 13 residues. Germline values: CDR1 MDHEN, CDR2 SYDVKM. The CDR3 is CASRLNRALTQYF. The CDR3 bases are TGTGCCAGCAGACTAAACCGGGCCTTAACGCAGTATTTT.

The chain is built from TRBV7-2 and TRBJ1-4; D gene ambiguous. Trimming took 5 bases from V and 5 from J, leaving 15 bases between them. The germline CDR1 and CDR2 sequences are SGHTA and FQGNSA. The CDR3 covers 15 residues. CDR3 loop: CASSPGLGINEKLFF. CDR3 nucleotide sequence: TGTGCCAGCAGCCCCGGGCTGGGGATAAATGAAAAACTGTTTTTT.

The V and J genes are TRBV6-4 and TRBJ2-3; a possible D gene is TRBD2 (6 bases). Trimming took off 4 bases at V and 3 bases at J, with 14 bases between the two ends. This CDR3 is built from 15 residues. Germline V lookup: CDR1 MRHNA, CDR2 SNTAGT. CDR3 amino acids: CASSVYGSGTDTQYF. The CDR3 coding sequence is TGTGCCAGCAGTGTATACGGGAGTGGTACAGATACGCAGTATTTT.

The V call is TRBV10-3, the J call TRBJ2-7; D gene ambiguous. Trimming cost V 3 bases and J 5 bases, with 14 bases left between them. Germline CDR1 and CDR2: ENHRY and SYGVKD. The CDR3 totals 14 residues. CDR3 loop: CAISDGRSGHEQYF. In DNA, the CDR3 is TGTGCCATCAGTGACGGCAGGTCCGGGCACGAGCAGTACTTC.

The J gene is TRBJ2-5, the V gene TRBV20-1, with TRBD2 matching 7 bases. This CDR3 spans 15 amino acids. With V trimmed by 4 bases and J by 5 bases, 13 bases remained unmatched. Germline loops: CDR1 DFQATT, CDR2 SNEGSKA (reference sequence). The CDR3 is CSATTSYGFGETQYF. The DNA of the CDR3 is TGCAGTGCTACGACTAGCTACGGGTTCGGGGAGACCCAGTACTTC.

This clonotype was detected a few times. The chain joins TRBV5-1 to TRBJ1-1, with a possible D match to TRBD1 (5 bases). Germline-derived CDR1 and CDR2 are SGHRS and YFSETQ. The ends were cut back, 5 bases at V and 1 base at J, with 15 bases in the middle. This CDR3 comprises 15 residues. CDR3 in amino acids: CASRGVGGANTEAFF. DNA for the CDR3: TGCGCCAGCAGGGGCGTGGGGGGTGCGAACACTGAAGCTTTCTTT.

Regarding this clonotype: At one end, the junction sequence differs from germline, possibly due to a read error. The rearrangement links TRBV7-9 to TRBJ2-7, with TRBD1 matching over 9 bases. The J call could be wrong; TRBJ2-1 is a better fit for the DNA end. In germline, CDR1 is SEHNR, CDR2 FQNEAQ (reference sequence). CDR3 length: 15 residues. This chain's CDR3 is CTSSKGQGGKDEQFF. CDR3 sequence (DNA): TGTACCAGCAGTAAGGGACAGGGAGGGAAAGATGAGCAGTTCTTC.

This clonotype was observed a single time. The chain has TRBV27 and TRBJ2-1; 11 nucleotides match TRBD2. V gave up 5 bases and J gave up 5 bases; unmatched junction bases: 8. The CDR3 is 16 residues long. The V gene's germline CDR1 is MNHEY and CDR2 SMNVEV (reference sequence). The CDR3 region has the DNA TGTGCCAGCAGTCCCACTAGCGGGAGTTGGCACAATGAGCAGTTCTTC. Translation gives CASSPTSGSWHNEQFF.

The chain combines TRBV27 with TRBJ2-3; TRBD2 agrees at 15 bases. This CDR3 has 17 amino acids. Per germline, CDR1 MNHEY and CDR2 SMNVEV (reference sequence). V lost 4 bases, J lost 0 bases, and 2 bases stayed unmatched. CDR3 loop: CASSWTSGGASTDTQYF. In nucleotides, the CDR3 is TGTGCCAGCAGTTGGACTAGCGGGGGGGCTAGCACAGATACGCAGTATTTT.

The genes are TRBV7-9 and TRBJ2-2, with D unclear. The germline CDR1 and CDR2 sequences are SEHNR and FQNEAQ (reference sequence). The CDR3 covers 15 residues. The V gene lost 5 bases and the J gene lost 1 base, with 11 bases spanning the gap. CDR3 coding DNA: TGTGCCAGCAGCCCCTGGCGGTTGAACACCGGGGAGCTGTTTTTT. It is translated as CASSPWRLNTGELFF.